This T cell receptor (beta chain) was retrieved from a study of T cells in Graves' hyperthyroidism and ophthalmopathy. Amplification of TCR beta CDR3 regions used RNA as the template. The HTBI primer set was used in a first-round RT-PCR of the TCR CDR3. Via MiXCR, TCRdb re-called the multiplex PCR reads, giving one row per CDR3 protein. The data show approximately 640,000 distinct CDR3 sequences, with 15% to 20% seen just once and 3.8% held by the top ten. This clonotype was observed a handful of times. Calling Graves' hyperthyroidism stable meant ophthalmopathy did not progress within 18 months. The CDR3 totals 12 residues. V gave up 7 bases and J gave up 7 bases, with 14 bases separating them. CDR1 and CDR2 from the germline V gene are SNHLY and FYNNEI.

V usage is TRBV2 and J usage is TRBJ2-7; tentative D call: TRBD2 (6 bases). This TCR derives from a woman aged 30 to 39 with Graves' hyperthyroidism. Material for sequencing was blood. As DNA, the CDR3 is TGTGCCAGCATCCCGGGAGCAGGTGAGCAGTACTTC. Its translation: CASIPGAGEQYF.